This paragraph reports one TCR beta chain. Its specificity is not known. The sample originates from a study of shared clonotypes between healthy human individuals. Germline V gives CDR1 LGHNA, CDR2 YNFKEQ. V was pared by 3 bases and J by 0 bases, with 13 bases of the junction left unmatched. This CDR3 contains 20 residues. Study findings and constraints: Sequencing depth was expected to affect clonotype sharing among donors.

Each cell subset's genomic DNA was divided evenly among several immunoSEQ plates. The method was immunoSEQ multiplex PCR; TCRdb's version includes in-frame clones alone and lacks a portion of them. The sample has a few million clones; approximately 95% are singletons. Sequencing was carried out using naive CD4+ T cells from PBMCs. Subset given: CD45RA+ positively selected. The chain is built from TRBV4-2 and TRBJ2-1; the match to TRBD2 covers 11 bases. The TCR was taken from a man younger than 35 in good health. Some clones in this sample may be carry-over from other donors' samples. CDR3 sequence: CASSQIPDWGLADSYNEQFF. The CDR3 nucleotides read TGTGCCAGCAGCCAGATCCCCGATTGGGGACTAGCGGACTCCTACAATGAGCAGTTCTTC.